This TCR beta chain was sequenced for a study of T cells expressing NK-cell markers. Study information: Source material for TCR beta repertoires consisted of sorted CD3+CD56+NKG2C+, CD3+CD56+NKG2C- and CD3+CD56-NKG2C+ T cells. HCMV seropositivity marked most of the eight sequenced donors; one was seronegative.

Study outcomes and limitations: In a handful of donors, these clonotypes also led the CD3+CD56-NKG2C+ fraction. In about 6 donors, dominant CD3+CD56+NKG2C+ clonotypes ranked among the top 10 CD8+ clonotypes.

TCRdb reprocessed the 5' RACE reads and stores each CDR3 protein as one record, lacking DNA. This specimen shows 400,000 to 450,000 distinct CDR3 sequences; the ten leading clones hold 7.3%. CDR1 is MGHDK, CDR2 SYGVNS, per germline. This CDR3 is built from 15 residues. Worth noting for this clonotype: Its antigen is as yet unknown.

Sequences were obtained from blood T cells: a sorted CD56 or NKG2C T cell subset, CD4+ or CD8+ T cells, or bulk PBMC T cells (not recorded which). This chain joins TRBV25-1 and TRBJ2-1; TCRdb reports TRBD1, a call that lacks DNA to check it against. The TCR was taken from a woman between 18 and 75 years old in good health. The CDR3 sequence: CASSEDRGYDNEQFF.